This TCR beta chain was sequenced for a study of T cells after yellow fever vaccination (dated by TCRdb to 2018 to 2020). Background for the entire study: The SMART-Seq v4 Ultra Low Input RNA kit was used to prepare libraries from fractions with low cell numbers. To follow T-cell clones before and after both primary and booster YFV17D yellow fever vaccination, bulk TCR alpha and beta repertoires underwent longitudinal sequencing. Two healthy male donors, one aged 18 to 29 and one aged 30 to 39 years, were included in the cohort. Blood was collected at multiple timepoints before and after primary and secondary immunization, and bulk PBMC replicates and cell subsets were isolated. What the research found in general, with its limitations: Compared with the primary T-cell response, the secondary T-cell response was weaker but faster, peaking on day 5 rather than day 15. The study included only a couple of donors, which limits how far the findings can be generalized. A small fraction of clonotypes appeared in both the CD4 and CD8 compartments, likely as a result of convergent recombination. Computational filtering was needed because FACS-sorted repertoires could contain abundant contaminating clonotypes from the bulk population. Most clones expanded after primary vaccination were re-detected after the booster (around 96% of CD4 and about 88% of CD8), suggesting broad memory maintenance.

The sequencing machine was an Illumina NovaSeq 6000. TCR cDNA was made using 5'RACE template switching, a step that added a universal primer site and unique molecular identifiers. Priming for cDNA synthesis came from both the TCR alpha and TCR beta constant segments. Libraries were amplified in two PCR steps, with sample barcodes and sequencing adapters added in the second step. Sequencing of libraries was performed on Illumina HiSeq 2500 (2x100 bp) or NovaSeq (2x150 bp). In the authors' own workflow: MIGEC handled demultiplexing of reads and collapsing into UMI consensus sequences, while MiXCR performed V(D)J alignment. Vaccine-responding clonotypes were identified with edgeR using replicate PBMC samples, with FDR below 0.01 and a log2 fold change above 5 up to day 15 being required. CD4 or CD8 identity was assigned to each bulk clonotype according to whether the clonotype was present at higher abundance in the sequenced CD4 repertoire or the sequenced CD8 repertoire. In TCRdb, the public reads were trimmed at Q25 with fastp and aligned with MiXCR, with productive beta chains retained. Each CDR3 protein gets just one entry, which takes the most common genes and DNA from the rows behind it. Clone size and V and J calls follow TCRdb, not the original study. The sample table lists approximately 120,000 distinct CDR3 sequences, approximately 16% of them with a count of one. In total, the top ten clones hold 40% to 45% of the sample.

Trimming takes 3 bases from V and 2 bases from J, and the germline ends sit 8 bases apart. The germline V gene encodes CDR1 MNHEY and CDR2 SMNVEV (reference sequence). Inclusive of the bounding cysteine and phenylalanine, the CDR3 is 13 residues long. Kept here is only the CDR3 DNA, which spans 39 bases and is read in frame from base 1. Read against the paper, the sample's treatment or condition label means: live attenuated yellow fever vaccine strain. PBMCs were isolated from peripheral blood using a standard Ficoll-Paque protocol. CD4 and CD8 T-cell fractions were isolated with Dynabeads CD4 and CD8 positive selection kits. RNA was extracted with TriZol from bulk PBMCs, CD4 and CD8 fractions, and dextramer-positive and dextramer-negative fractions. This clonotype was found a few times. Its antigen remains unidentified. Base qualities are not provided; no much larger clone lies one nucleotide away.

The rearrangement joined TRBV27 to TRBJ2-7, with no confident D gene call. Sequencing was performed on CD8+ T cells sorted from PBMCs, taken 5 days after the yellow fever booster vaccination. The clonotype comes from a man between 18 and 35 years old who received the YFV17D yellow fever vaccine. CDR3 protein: CASSFGITYEQYF. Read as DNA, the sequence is TGTGCCAGCAGTTTTGGTATTACCTACGAGCAGTACTTC.